This T cell receptor (beta chain) was observed in a study of CD8 T cells in Susac syndrome. RNA in amounts of about 0.45 to 1 ug was reverse transcribed with random hexamers. An immunoSEQ multiplex PCR amplified TCR beta CDR3 over 54 Vbeta and 13 Jbeta. TCRdb reanalysed the immunoSEQ multiplex PCR reads using MiXCR and keeps one entry per CDR3 protein. This repertoire shows 100,000 to 150,000 distinct CDR3 sequences, more than 90% found once; its top ten account for more than 0.095%. Trimming cost V 0 bases and J 4 bases; bases outside gene matches: 7. Germline lookup yields CDR1 SGHDT and CDR2 YYEEEE. The CDR3 sequence is 16 residues long. Negative magnetic isolation gave CD8+ and CD4+ cells; FACS enriched CD8+ TEMRA.

The sequence was collected from a human donor in good health. The chain couples TRBV5-6 to TRBJ2-1; 7 bases fit TRBD2. Material for sequencing was CD4+ T cells from PBMCs. CDR3 in DNA: TGTGCCAGCAGCTTGGTCGGGACTACGATTTACAATGAGCAGTTCTTC. Encoded protein: CASSLVGTTIYNEQFF. The full variable domain, its missing parts supplied by reference TRBV5-6 and TRBJ2-1, is DAGVTQSPTHLIKTRGQQVTLRCSPKSGHDTVSWYQQALGQGPQFIFQYYEEEERQRGNFPDRFSGHQFPNYSSELNVNALLLGDSALYLCASSLVGTTIYNEQFFGPGTRLTVL.